These T cell receptor beta chains were read from a single sample in a study of T cell responses to AZD1222 COVID-19 vaccine. TCRdb's table, derived via immunoSEQ multiplex PCR, lists solely in-frame clones and lacks some. Of approximately 100,000 clones in the sample, about 94% are singletons; the top ten hold approximately 2.2%. Sequencing was performed on peripheral blood, taken on day 0 of AZD1222 vaccination. The receptors stem from an adult in good health. CDR3s include the opening cysteine and the closing phenylalanine or tryptophan. A D gene is named only where the DNA matches it firmly. Size values are once, few and many counts, or a class for expanded clones, and some rows have none.

TRBJ2-7 TRBV5-4 . once CASSFGSRPYEQYF TGTGCCAGCAGCTTCGGTAGCCGTCCGTACGAGCAGTACTTC
TRBJ1-1 TRBV7-6 . . CASSMIRVTEAFF TGTGCCAGCAGCATGATCAGGGTTACTGAAGCTTTCTTT
TRBJ2-3 TRBV19 . . CATRPLPGAAPSTDTQYF TGTGCCACTCGCCCCCTTCCCGGGGCCGCCCCCAGCACAGATACGCAGTATTTT
TRBJ2-1 TRBV4-1 . . CASSPGTLAPRRSNEQFF TGCGCCAGCAGCCCAGGTACTCTAGCGCCGAGGAGGTCCAATGAGCAGTTCTTC
TRBJ1-1 TRBV6-2/TRBV6-3 . . CASSYSGSTEAFF TGTGCCAGCAGCTATTCCGGGAGCACTGAAGCTTTCTTT
TRBJ2-7 TRBV10-1 TRBD2 . CASTPASGDYEQYF TGCGCCAGCACTCCGGCTAGCGGGGACTACGAGCAGTACTTC
TRBJ1-2 TRBV3-1/TRBV3-2 . . CASSPFGGYYGYTF TGTGCCAGCAGCCCCTTTGGGGGTTACTATGGCTACACCTTC
TRBJ2-2 TRBV11-1 . . CASSLVAGTTGELFF TGTGCCAGCAGCTTAGTCGCAGGGACCACCGGGGAGCTGTTTTTT
TRBJ1-4 TRBV19 TRBD1 . CASSTTWDRGNEKLFF TGTGCCAGTAGTACAACCTGGGACAGGGGAAATGAAAAACTGTTTTTT
TRBJ1-1 TRBV30 . . CAWSVRVQDDTEAFF TGTGCCTGGAGTGTCAGGGTACAGGATGACACTGAAGCTTTCTTT
TRBJ2-7 TRBV6-5 TRBD1 . CASRNLGTGPYEQYF TGTGCCAGCAGAAATCTAGGGACAGGCCCCTACGAGCAGTACTTC
TRBJ2-1 TRBV19 TRBD2 . CASTSGAYNEQFF TGTGCCAGCACTAGCGGGGCTTACAATGAGCAGTTCTTC
TRBJ1-1 TRBV30 . . CAWSVGLGPNTEAFF TGTGCCTGGAGTGTAGGATTGGGACCGAACACTGAAGCTTTCTTT
TRBJ1-2 TRBV6-5 TRBD1 . CASSPDRGYGYTF TGTGCCAGCAGCCCCGACAGGGGTTATGGCTACACCTTC
TRBJ2-1 TRBV5-5 . . CASSWMGAIGNEQFF TGTGCCAGCAGCTGGATGGGGGCGATCGGGAATGAGCAGTTCTTC
TRBJ1-3 TRBV25-1 TRBD1 . CASSLTGTGNTIYF TGTGCCAGCAGCCTGACAGGGACTGGAAACACCATATATTTT
TRBJ1-1 TRBV6-5 . . CASTDLKIQNTEAFF TGTGCCAGCACAGACCTCAAGATCCAGAACACTGAAGCTTTCTTT
TRBJ1-5 TRBV2 . once CASSVGGFQPQHF TGTGCCAGCAGTGTTGGGGGTTTTCAGCCCCAGCATTTT
TRBJ2-1 TRBV6-5 TRBD2 . CASREREYSDEQFF TGTGCCAGCAGGGAGCGGGAGTATAGCGATGAGCAGTTCTTC
TRBJ1-1 TRBV29-1 . once CSVVNKMNTEAFF TGCAGCGTTGTAAATAAGATGAACACTGAAGCTTTCTTT
TRBJ1-2 TRBV4-3 . . CASSQDRYDANYGYTF TGCGCCAGCAGCCAAGATCGTTACGACGCTAACTATGGCTACACCTTC
TRBJ1-2 TRBV2 . . CASSLLDRAYTF TGTGCCAGCAGCCTCCTGGACCGGGCCTACACCTTC
TRBJ2-1 TRBV19 . . CASSIGTGSYNEQFF TGTGCCAGTAGTATTGGAACAGGGTCCTACAATGAGCAGTTCTTC
TRBJ2-1 TRBV18 . . CASSPTDNEQFF TGTGCCAGCTCACCGACCGACAATGAGCAGTTCTTC
TRBJ1-1 TRBV15 TRBD1 . CATGDRGMNTEAFF TGTGCCACCGGCGACAGGGGTATGAACACTGAAGCTTTCTTT
TRBJ1-1 TRBV5-1 . once CASISGAGGTEAFF TGCGCCAGCATTTCGGGGGCCGGGGGGACTGAAGCTTTCTTT
TRBJ1-2 TRBV7-9 . . CASSPTTPRVYGYTF TGTGCCAGCAGCCCGACAACCCCCAGGGTCTACGGCTACACCTTC
TRBJ1-1 TRBV10-3 . . CAISEPYMAEAFF TGTGCCATCAGTGAACCCTATATGGCTGAAGCTTTCTTT
TRBJ1-2 TRBV27 . . CASSSITTGTGGYTF TGTGCCAGCAGTTCTATCACAACCGGGACGGGGGGCTACACCTTC
TRBJ1-5 TRBV28 . once CASSLSTDVYSNQPQHF TGTGCCAGCAGTTTATCTACAGATGTTTATAGCAATCAGCCCCAGCATTTT
TRBJ2-3 TRBV5-1 . . CASSSQRGVTDTQYF TGCGCCAGCAGCTCCCAGAGGGGGGTCACAGATACGCAGTATTTT
TRBJ2-7 TRBV6-5 . . CASSYSGAYEQYF TGTGCCAGCAGTTACTCGGGGGCCTACGAGCAGTACTTC
TRBJ2-5 TRBV28 . . CASSWSRVREETQYF TGTGCCAGCAGTTGGTCCCGGGTCCGGGAAGAGACCCAGTACTTC
TRBJ2-7 TRBV10-2 . . CASSELAPSSYEQYF TGCGCCAGCAGTGAACTAGCTCCGAGCTCCTACGAGCAGTACTTC
TRBJ2-3 TRBV29-1 TRBD1 . CSVEAAAGGIPDTQYF TGCAGCGTTGAAGCGGCGGCAGGGGGCATCCCAGATACGCAGTATTTT
TRBJ2-3 TRBV24-1 . few CATSDWGTSTDTQYF TGTGCCACCAGTGACTGGGGGACTAGCACAGATACGCAGTATTTT
TRBJ2-5 TRBV19 . . CASSPRQVQETQYF TGTGCCAGTAGTCCGCGACAGGTACAAGAGACCCAGTACTTC
TRBJ1-2 TRBV7-3 . . CASSLASGASYGYTF TGTGCCAGCAGCTTAGCGAGCGGGGCGTCATATGGCTACACCTTC
TRBJ2-3 TRBV5-1 TRBD2 . CASSPGTSGPVRPQYF TGCGCCAGCAGCCCGGGGACTAGCGGGCCGGTGCGGCCGCAGTATTTT
TRBJ2-7 TRBV3-1/TRBV3-2 . few CASSQGWGDSAYEQYF TGTGCCAGCAGCCAAGGGTGGGGGGACTCGGCCTACGAGCAGTACTTC
TRBJ2-7 TRBV2 . . CASKGFGVNEQYF TGTGCCAGCAAGGGGTTCGGGGTGAACGAGCAGTACTTC
TRBJ2-1 TRBV9 TRBD2 . CASSVGSSGPYNEQFF TGTGCCAGCAGCGTTGGATCTAGCGGTCCCTACAATGAGCAGTTCTTC
TRBJ2-2 TRBV4-1 TRBD1 . CASSQNRGANDPGELFF TGCGCCAGCAGCCAAAACAGGGGCGCTAATGATCCCGGGGAGCTGTTTTTT
TRBJ2-1 TRBV3-1/TRBV3-2 . . CASSQVRTNNEQFF TGTGCCAGCAGCCAAGTGCGGACTAACAATGAGCAGTTCTTC
TRBJ1-2 TRBV6-5 . once CASRNREGVNYGYTF TGTGCCAGCAGGAACAGGGAAGGTGTCAACTATGGCTACACCTTC
TRBJ2-1 TRBV28 . . CASSFPGYNEQFF TGTGCCAGCAGTTTCCCAGGTTACAATGAGCAGTTCTTC
TRBJ1-5 TRBV28 . . CASSYINQPQHF TGTGCCAGCAGTTACATTAATCAGCCCCAGCATTTT
TRBJ1-5 TRBV7-2 TRBD1 . CASSRGTGVSQPQHF TGTGCCAGCAGCCGCGGGACAGGGGTCTCTCAGCCCCAGCATTTT
TRBJ1-2 TRBV12-3/TRBV12-4 . . CASIPGGPQGYTF TGTGCCAGCATTCCGGGGGGCCCTCAAGGCTACACCTTC
TRBJ1-4 TRBV29-1 . once CSVGVGEKLFF TGCAGCGTTGGGGTGGGAGAAAAACTGTTTTTT
TRBJ2-1 TRBV7-3 TRBD2 . CASSLVPREVTGSYNEQFF TGTGCCAGCAGCTTAGTCCCGCGGGAGGTCACGGGGTCCTACAATGAGCAGTTCTTC
TRBJ2-6 TRBV13 TRBD1 . CASSLDGTGGSGANVLTF TGTGCCAGCAGCTTAGATGGAACAGGGGGCTCTGGGGCCAACGTCCTGACTTTC
TRBJ2-5 TRBV7-9 . . CASSLTETQYF TGTGCCAGCAGCTTAACCGAGACCCAGTACTTC